This T cell receptor beta chain was profiled in a study of preoperative IRX-2 immunotherapy in early breast cancer. Treatment given: preoperative locoregional IRX-2 cytokine immunotherapy. This phase Ib study tested locoregional IRX-2 cytokine immunotherapy given before surgery. The CDR3 contains 17 residues. V was pared by 4 bases and J by 2 bases, with 18 bases between. The V gene's germline CDR1 is LGHNT and CDR2 FRNRAP. The repertoire was sequenced with immunoSEQ multiplex PCR; TCRdb's copy has only in-frame clones and lacks some. The data hold some 99,000 clones, with 86% observed a single time. The TCR was taken from a human donor with breast cancer. The chain has TRBV12-5 and TRBJ2-1; D is unresolved. This material consisted of tumor tissue, taken after IRX-2 immunotherapy. Written as DNA, the CDR3 is TGTGCTAGTGGTTCCAAAGGACCCCTCTACCCCTACAATGAGCAGTTCTTC. Amino acid sequence: CASGSKGPLYPYNEQFF.